The next 2 T cell receptor beta chains were all read from a single sample in a study of T cell changes during pregnancy in multiple sclerosis. Sequenced by immunoSEQ multiplex PCR; TCRdb stores in-frame clones only, minus some. The sample lists 35,000 to 55,000 clones; around 92% were seen once. Here the sequenced sample was peripheral blood, taken in the third trimester of pregnancy. These receptor sequences come from a female donor with multiple sclerosis, enrolled in a pregnancy study.

The chain is built from TRBV23-1 and TRBJ1-5; 9 bases are shared with TRBD1. TRBV23-1 is marked as an open reading frame, function uncertain. Unmatched junction bases numbered 10, after V lost 4 bases and J lost 3 bases. The CDR3 extends over 17 amino acids. CDR3 sequence: CASSPDPGQGFNQPQHF. In DNA form, the CDR3 reads TGCGCCAGCAGTCCCGACCCGGGACAGGGATTCAATCAGCCCCAGCATTTT.

The CDR3 is CSALGSTNTGELFF. CDR3 bases: TGCAGCGCCCTTGGGAGTACGAACACCGGGGAGCTGTTTTTT. The chain is built from TRBV29-1 and TRBJ2-2; tentative D call: TRBD2 (5 bases). This CDR3 is built from 14 residues. CDR1 and CDR2 (germline): SQVTM, ANQGSEA. V gave up 7 bases and J gave up 0 bases, with 12 bases separating them.